Listed below are T cell receptor beta chains from one sample, sequenced in a study of CD8 T cells in ankylosing spondylitis. A single record per CDR3 protein comes from TCRdb applying MiXCR to the 5' RACE reads. The sample includes more than 250,000 distinct CDR3 sequences, roughly 10% of them seen just once. The sequencing sample was made of blood, either unsorted or a sorted T cell fraction (not recorded which). These receptors were collected from a female donor with ankylosing spondylitis or in good health (not recorded which). Each CDR3 is given with its conserved first and last residue. A D gene is named only where the DNA matches it firmly. Expanded clones get a size class; other rows say once, few or many, or leave the size out.

v_call,clone_size,j_call,d_call,cdr3_nt,cdr3_aa
TRBV20-1,few,TRBJ1-1,NA,TGCAGTGCTCCCTTATCCTCGGGGGGCCCTGAAGCTTTCTTT,CSAPLSSGGPEAFF
TRBV20-1,few,TRBJ2-5,NA,TGCAGTGCACGTCTGGGTCAAGAGACCCAGTACTTC,CSARLGQETQYF
TRBV3-1,few,TRBJ1-3,NA,TGTGCCAGCAGCCGGTCAGGGTTTGGGGGAAACACCATATATTTT,CASSRSGFGGNTIYF
TRBV7-3,many,TRBJ1-1,TRBD1,TGTGCCAGCAGTTCACAGGGGAAGAGGAACACTGAAGCTTTCTTT,CASSSQGKRNTEAFF
TRBV20-1,NA,TRBJ2-5,TRBD1,TGCAGTGCTACCACAGGGGGCGAAGAGACCCAGTACTTC,CSATTGGEETQYF
TRBV29-1,many,TRBJ2-7,NA,TGCAGCGTGGCCGTCAACCCTAGCGCCTACGAGCAGTACTTC,CSVAVNPSAYEQYF
TRBV5-1,many,TRBJ2-1,NA,TGCGCCAGCAGCTTGCGCGGGGAATATTCCAATGAGCAGTTCTTC,CASSLRGEYSNEQFF
TRBV25-1,NA,TRBJ2-4,NA,TGTGCCAGCGCCGGGGTTCGCGGTAGGGCCAAAAACATTCAGTACTTC,CASAGVRGRAKNIQYF
TRBV7-3,NA,TRBJ2-1,NA,TGTGCCAGCAGCGTAAGACAGTCCGAGCAGTTCTTC,CASSVRQSEQFF
TRBV4-3,NA,TRBJ2-7,NA,TGCGCCAGCAGCCAATACGTGGAGGGTGAGGAGCAGTACTTC,CASSQYVEGEEQYF
TRBV12-3/TRBV12-4,many,TRBJ1-1,TRBD1,TGTGCCAGCATTGGCCCGGGACAGGGGTTAATGAACACTGAAGCTTTCTTT,CASIGPGQGLMNTEAFF
TRBV7-8,many,TRBJ2-1,NA,TGTGCCAGCAGTTTGACTTTCTCCTACAATGAGCAGTTCTTC,CASSLTFSYNEQFF
TRBV7-8,many,TRBJ2-3,NA,TGTGCCAGCAGTTTGGGTTACACAGATACGCAGTATTTT,CASSLGYTDTQYF
TRBV5-1,many,TRBJ2-3,TRBD2,TGCGCCAGCAGCTCTGCCGGGACTAGCGGGAGTGGGGATACGCAGTATTTT,CASSSAGTSGSGDTQYF
TRBV5-1,many,TRBJ2-1,NA,TGCGCCAGCAGCTTGGGTGGGAGAAGGAATGAGCAGTTCTTC,CASSLGGRRNEQFF
TRBV11-2,few,TRBJ2-7,NA,TGTGCCAGCAGCTCAAGACAGGTGCAGTCCTACGAGCAGTACTTC,CASSSRQVQSYEQYF
TRBV20-1,many,TRBJ1-5,NA,TGCAGTGCTAGAGGGATAGGGACCGGGCAGCCCCAGCATTTT,CSARGIGTGQPQHF
TRBV20-1,many,TRBJ1-1,NA,TGCAGTGCTAGAGATCTCCAGTCGCTCACTGAAGCTTTCTTT,CSARDLQSLTEAFF
TRBV15,few,TRBJ1-5,TRBD1,TGTGCCACCAGCAGAGATAAGGGGGACAGTAGCAATCAGCCCCAGCATTTT,CATSRDKGDSSNQPQHF
TRBV6-5,many,TRBJ1-3,NA,TGTGCCAGCAGTTACTACTCTGGAAACACCATATATTTT,CASSYYSGNTIYF
TRBV4-1,many,TRBJ2-7,NA,TGCGCCAGCAGCGTACTTGGCGAGCAGTACTTC,CASSVLGEQYF
TRBV18,many,TRBJ2-1,TRBD2,TGTGCCAGCTCACGTCCCTCCGGACTAGAAGGCAATGAGCAGTTCTTC,CASSRPSGLEGNEQFF
TRBV11-2,few,TRBJ2-7,TRBD1,TGTGCCAGCAGCATAAGGGACAGGGTAATCTACGAGCAGTACTTC,CASSIRDRVIYEQYF
TRBV10-3,many,TRBJ2-1,TRBD2,TGTGCCGGGACTAGCGGATCAATTCACTCTAGCTCCTACAATGAGCAGTTCTTC,CAGTSGSIHSSSYNEQFF
TRBV7-8,many,TRBJ2-7,NA,TGTGCCAGCAGCTTAGTACAAGGTTCGGGTGAGCAGTACTTC,CASSLVQGSGEQYF
TRBV15,many,TRBJ2-1,NA,TGTGCCACCAGCAGTTCGAGACTAGTTCTTGAGCAGTTCTTC,CATSSSRLVLEQFF
TRBV7-9,NA,TRBJ2-7,NA,TGTGCCAGCAGCTACGGGACCGCGAACTACGAGCAGTACTTC,CASSYGTANYEQYF
TRBV20-1,many,TRBJ1-2,NA,TGCATCAAAAAGGCGCAGGGAATGCGTGGCTACACCTTC,CIKKAQGMRGYTF
TRBV29-1,many,TRBJ2-1,TRBD2,TGCAGCGTTAAGAAGCGGGAGAGCTACAATGAGCAGTTCTTC,CSVKKRESYNEQFF
TRBV4-3,many,TRBJ1-2,TRBD1,TGCGCCAGCAGCCCCGGGACAGGCAGTAACTATGGCTACACCTTC,CASSPGTGSNYGYTF